These 12 T cell receptor beta chains were all obtained from the same sample, sequenced in a study of blood T cell repertoires in COVID-19. Repertoires were generated with immunoSEQ multiplex PCR, while TCRdb's copy carries only in-frame clones and drops some. The table has 200,000 to 250,000 clones, over 80% seen once. The sample consisted of PBMCs or T cells enriched from blood (not recorded which). These receptors were collected from a woman aged 40 to 55 who had recovered from COVID-19.

The rearrangement uses TRBV3-1 (or the pseudogene TRBV3-2) and TRBJ2-3; TRBD2 matches at 14 bases. CDR3 length: 20 residues. Germline CDR1 reads LGHDT; CDR2 reads YNNKEL (reference sequence). Trimming removed 4 bases from V and 1 base from J; junction bases left unmatched: 13. CDR3 loop: CASSPSLGLAGGFGTDTQYF. The CDR3 DNA is TGTGCCAGCAGCCCATCCCTCGGACTAGCGGGAGGTTTCGGCACAGATACGCAGTATTTT.

The chain recombines TRBV5-5 with TRBJ1-6, with D hard to call. Trimming left V 1 base short and J 7 bases short, with 15 bases between. CDR1 SGHKS and CDR2 YYEKEE come from the germline V gene (reference sequence). This CDR3 is 16 amino acids long. Here the CDR3 DNA reads TGTGCCAGCAGCTTGCTCGCGGGTGACGGAAATTCACCCCTCCACTTT. Amino acids: CASSLLAGDGNSPLHF.

The chain links TRBV6-1 to TRBJ1-5, with 7 nucleotides matching TRBD1. CDR1 is MNHNS, CDR2 SASEGT, per germline. J was trimmed by 1 base and V by 4 bases; bases with no gene match: 13. CDR3 length: 18 residues. CDR3 loop: CASSVLFWVRGSNQPQHF. CDR3 nucleotide sequence: TGTGCCAGCAGTGTACTTTTTTGGGTCAGGGGGAGCAATCAGCCCCAGCATTTT.

This clone was observed a single time. The CDR3 DNA reads TGCGCCAGCAGCGGGGAACAGGGGGGGAAGGACACTGAAGCTTTCTTT. It is translated as CASSGEQGGKDTEAFF. The rearrangement uses TRBV5-1 and TRBJ1-1, with 8 bases lining up with TRBD1. The CDR3 is 16 amino acids. Germline CDR1 and CDR2: SGHRS and YFSETQ. The trim removed 4 bases at V and 3 bases at J, leaving 11 bases unmatched.

The rearrangement uses TRBV18 and TRBJ2-7, with D uncertain. V was cut by 3 bases and J by 5 bases, with 17 bases left in between. The CDR3 length is 15 residues. The germline gives CDR1 KGHSH, CDR2 LQKENI. The chain's CDR3 is CASSPNLLGKDEQYF. Written as DNA, the CDR3 is TGTGCCAGCTCACCGAACCTTCTAGGTAAAGACGAGCAGTACTTC.

V and J are TRBV11-2 and TRBJ2-2; 7 bases line up with TRBD2. The CDR3 consists of 16 residues. The V gene's germline CDR1 is SGHAT and CDR2 FQNNGV. The J segment lost 0 bases and the V segment lost 4 bases, leaving 5 bases of the junction unmatched. The DNA for the CDR3 is TGTGCCAGCAGCTCTAGCGGAGCAACGAACACCGGGGAGCTGTTTTTT. It is translated as CASSSSGATNTGELFF.

This sequence joins TRBV7-2 and TRBJ1-3; 7 bases line up with TRBD1. Germline V CDR1 and CDR2: SGHTA, FQGNSA. The CDR3 sequence is 15 residues long. Trimming at V came to 2 bases and at J to 2 bases, leaving 3 bases not matched to a gene. The CDR3 loop is CASSLFGTAGNTIYF. The CDR3 DNA reads TGTGCCAGCAGCTTATTCGGGACAGCTGGAAACACCATATATTTT.

The chain couples TRBV10-3 to TRBJ2-5, with 7 bases lining up with TRBD1. The CDR3 is 14 residues long. The V gene's germline CDR1 is ENHRY and CDR2 SYGVKD. V was clipped by 4 bases and J by 5 bases; unmatched bases: 7. This CDR3 is CAISGNDRVETQYF. The CDR3 nucleotides are TGTGCCATCAGTGGTAATGACAGGGTGGAGACCCAGTACTTC.

This clone showed up just a few times. This rearrangement joins TRBV30 to TRBJ2-1, with a possible D match to TRBD2 (6 bases). The V end was cut by 2 bases, the J end by 9 bases, with 26 bases between. CDR1 is GTSNPN and CDR2 is SVGIG in the germline V gene (reference sequence). This CDR3 has 17 amino acids. CDR3 bases: TGTGCCTGGAGTACAGCGGGTGGGTGGGCTCCTACAATTGAGCAGTTCTTC. It is translated as CAWSTAGGWAPTIEQFF.

The rearrangement joins TRBV5-1 to TRBJ2-2; a possible D gene is TRBD2 (7 bases). Trimming stripped 0 bases from V and 4 bases from J, with 10 bases between. The CDR3 is made up of 15 amino acids. Germline V gene sequence: CDR1 SGHRS, CDR2 YFSETQ. CDR3 residues: CASSLAGEGTGELFF. The CDR3 coding sequence is TGCGCCAGCAGCTTGGCAGGGGAGGGCACCGGGGAGCTGTTTTTT.

Comments on this clone: In the same sample, other DNA sequences code for this CDR3. The chain links TRBV5-1 to TRBJ1-1; possibly TRBD1 for D (6 bases). The CDR3 length is 14 residues. Germline V gene data show CDR1 as SGHRS and CDR2 as YFSETQ. With 0 bases removed from V and 1 base from J, the gap between germline ends came to 7 bases. The CDR3 reads CASSLGQENTEAFF. For the CDR3, the DNA is TGCGCCAGCAGCTTGGGACAGGAGAACACTGAAGCTTTCTTT.

The chain uses TRBV10-3 and TRBJ2-2; 10 bases line up with TRBD2. CDR3 length equals 16 residues. With 11 bases clipped from V and 0 bases from J, the junction kept 9 bases outside the gene matches. The germline V gene encodes CDR1 ENHRY and CDR2 SYGVKD. CDR3 residues: CAARASGSANTGELFF. CDR3 nucleotides: TGTGCCGCCCGTGCTAGCGGGAGTGCGAACACCGGGGAGCTGTTTTTT.